This T cell receptor beta chain was recorded in a study of blood T cell repertoires in COVID-19. Study summary: The United States, Italy and Spain provided the acute and convalescent COVID-19 samples.

Germline V gene lookup returns CDR1 MDHEN and CDR2 SYDVKM. The length of the CDR3 is 14 residues. The V end lost 6 bases, the J end lost 6 bases, and 15 bases lay between the germline ends. As handled by the study authors: Amplification with reference gene primers provided the estimates of nucleated cell counts. Assay: immunoSEQ multiplex PCR; the TCRdb copy retains only in-frame clones and omits some. V, J and clone size are those of that table, while D and trimming were read from the DNA. The sample shows hundreds of thousands of clones, roughly nine tenths of them seen only once. Those enrolled, adults aged roughly 18 to 100 years, came from about two dozen US areas.

The TCR sequence derives from a man aged 25-45 years who had recovered from COVID-19. Sequencing input: PBMCs or T cells enriched from blood (not recorded which). The genes are TRBV28 and TRBJ1-5; D might be TRBD1 (5 bases). In DNA form, the CDR3 reads TGTGCCAGCAGCGAAGGGGCCCTTGGTCAGCCCCAGCATTTT. Protein: CASSEGALGQPQHF. Using reference TRBV28 and TRBJ1-5 for the parts outside the CDR3, the full variable domain is DVKVTQSSRYLVKRTGEKVFLECVQDMDHENMFWYRQDPGLGLRLIYFSYDVKMKEKGDIPEGYSVSREKKERFSLILESASTNQTSMYLCASSEGALGQPQHFGDGTRLSIL.